This TCR beta chain is drawn from a study of T cell responses to AZD1222 COVID-19 vaccine. General study findings and limits: Elevations in Spike-specific TCR breadth and depth followed administration of two AZD1222 doses. Seropositive status at baseline applied to only a handful of AZD1222 recipients. Donors were chiefly white British, with a greater number of females, and clonal diversity was perhaps underestimated.

Measured with immunoSEQ multiplex PCR; TCRdb has only the in-frame clones, and not every one. The sample has about 150,000 clones, about 93% seen once. Pooling was applied to second doses at about 4 or about 12 weeks. As for this clone: No antigen is known for it.

Germline loops: CDR1 PRHDT, CDR2 FYEKMQ (reference sequence). Deletions cut 5 bases from V and 5 bases from J, with 16 bases between. This CDR3 is built from 15 residues. The receptor was derived from an adult who received the AZD1222 COVID-19 vaccine. The chain uses TRBV13 and TRBJ2-1; D is perhaps TRBD1 or TRBD2 (5 bases each). The sample here was peripheral blood, taken 28 days after the second AZD1222 dose. CDR3 loop: CASSPGTGSHNEQFF. DNA for the CDR3: TGTGCCAGCAGCCCGGGGACGGGTTCGCACAATGAGCAGTTCTTC.